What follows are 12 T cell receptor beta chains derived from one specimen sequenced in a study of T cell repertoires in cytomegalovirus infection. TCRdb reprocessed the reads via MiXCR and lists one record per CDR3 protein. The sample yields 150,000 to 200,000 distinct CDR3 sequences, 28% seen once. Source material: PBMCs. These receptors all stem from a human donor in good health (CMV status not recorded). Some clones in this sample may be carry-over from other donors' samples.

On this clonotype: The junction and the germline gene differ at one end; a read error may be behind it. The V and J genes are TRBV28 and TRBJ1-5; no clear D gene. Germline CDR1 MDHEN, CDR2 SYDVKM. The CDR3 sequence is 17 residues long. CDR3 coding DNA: TGTGGCAGCAGTTCCTACATTCTTGCGGGCAGCAATCAGCCCCAGCATTTT. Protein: CGSSSYILAGSNQPQHF.

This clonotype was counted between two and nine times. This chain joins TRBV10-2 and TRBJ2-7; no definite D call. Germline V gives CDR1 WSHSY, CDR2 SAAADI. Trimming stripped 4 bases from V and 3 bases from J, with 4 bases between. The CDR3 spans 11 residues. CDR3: CASSGDYEQYF. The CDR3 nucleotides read TGCGCCAGCAGTGGAGACTACGAGCAGTACTTC.

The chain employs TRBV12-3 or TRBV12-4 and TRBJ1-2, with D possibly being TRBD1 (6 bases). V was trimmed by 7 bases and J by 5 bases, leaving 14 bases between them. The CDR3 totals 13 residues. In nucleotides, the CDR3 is TGTGCCAGCAATACCGGGACACCATATGGCTACACCTTC. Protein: CASNTGTPYGYTF.

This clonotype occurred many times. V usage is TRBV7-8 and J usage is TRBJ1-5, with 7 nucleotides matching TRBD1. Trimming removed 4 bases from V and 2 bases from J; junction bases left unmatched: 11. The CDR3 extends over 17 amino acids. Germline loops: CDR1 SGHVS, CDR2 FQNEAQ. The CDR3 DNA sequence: TGTGCCAGCAGCTCTCGACAGGGTGTAATAGGCAATCAGCCCCAGCATTTT. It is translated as CASSSRQGVIGNQPQHF.

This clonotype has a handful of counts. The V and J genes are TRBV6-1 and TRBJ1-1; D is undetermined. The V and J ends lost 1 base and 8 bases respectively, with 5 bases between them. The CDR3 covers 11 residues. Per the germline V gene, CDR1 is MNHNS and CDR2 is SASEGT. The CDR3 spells CASSEVGEAFF. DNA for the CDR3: TGTGCCAGCAGTGAAGTAGGGGAAGCTTTCTTT.

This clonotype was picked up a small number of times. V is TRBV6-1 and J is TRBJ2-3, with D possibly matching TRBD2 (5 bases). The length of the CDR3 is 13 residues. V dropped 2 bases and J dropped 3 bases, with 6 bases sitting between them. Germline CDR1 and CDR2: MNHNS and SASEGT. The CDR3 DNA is TGTGCCAGCAGTGAACGGGGTACAGATACGCAGTATTTT. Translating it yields CASSERGTDTQYF.

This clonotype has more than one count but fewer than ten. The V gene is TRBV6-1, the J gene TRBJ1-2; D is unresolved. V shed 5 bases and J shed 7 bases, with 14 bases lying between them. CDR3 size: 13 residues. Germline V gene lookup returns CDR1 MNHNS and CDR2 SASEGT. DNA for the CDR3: TGTGCCAGCAGTTACGGCGGACGTTTTGGCTACACCTTC. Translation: CASSYGGRFGYTF.

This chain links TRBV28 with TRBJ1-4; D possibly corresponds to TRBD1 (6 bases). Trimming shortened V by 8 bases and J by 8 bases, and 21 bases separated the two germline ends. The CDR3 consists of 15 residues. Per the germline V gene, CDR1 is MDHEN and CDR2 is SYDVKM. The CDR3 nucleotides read TGTGCCAGCTCAGTTTGGTGGGACAATAAAGAAAAACTGTTTTTT. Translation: CASSVWWDNKEKLFF.

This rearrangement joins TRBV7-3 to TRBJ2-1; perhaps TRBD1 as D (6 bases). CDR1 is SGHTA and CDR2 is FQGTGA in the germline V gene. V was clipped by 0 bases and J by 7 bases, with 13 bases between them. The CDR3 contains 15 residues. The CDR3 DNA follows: TGTGCCAGCAGCTTAACTGGACAGAGTGGAAATGAGCAGTTCTTC. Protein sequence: CASSLTGQSGNEQFF.

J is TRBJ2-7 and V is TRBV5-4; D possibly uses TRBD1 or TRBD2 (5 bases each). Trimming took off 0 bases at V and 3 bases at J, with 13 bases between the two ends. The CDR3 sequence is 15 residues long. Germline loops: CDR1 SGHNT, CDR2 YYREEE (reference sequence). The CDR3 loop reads CASSLEGSSLYEQYF. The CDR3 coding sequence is TGTGCCAGCAGCTTGGAGGGGAGCTCGCTCTACGAGCAGTACTTC.

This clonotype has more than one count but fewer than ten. CDR3 DNA: TGTGCCAGCAGCCAAGAAACACCCCAAGAGACCCAGTACTTC. It translates to CASSQETPQETQYF. The J gene is TRBJ2-5, the V gene TRBV14, with no clear D. The CDR3 length is 14 residues. The germline V and J ends were trimmed by 0 bases and 1 base, with 6 bases remaining between them. The germline V gene encodes CDR1 SGHDN and CDR2 FVKESK. Using reference TRBV14 and TRBJ2-5 for the parts outside the CDR3, the full variable domain is EAGVTQFPSHSVIEKGQTVTLRCDPISGHDNLYWYRRVMGKEIKFLLHFVKESKQDESGMPNNRFLAERTGGTYSTLKVQPAELEDSGVYFCASSQETPQETQYFGPGTRLLVL.

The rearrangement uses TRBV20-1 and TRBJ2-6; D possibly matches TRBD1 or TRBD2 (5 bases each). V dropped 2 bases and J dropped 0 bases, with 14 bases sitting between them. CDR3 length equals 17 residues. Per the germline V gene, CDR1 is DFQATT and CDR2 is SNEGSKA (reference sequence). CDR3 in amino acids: CSARTPRGLSGANVLTF. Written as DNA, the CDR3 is TGCAGTGCTAGAACCCCCCGGGGCCTCTCTGGGGCCAACGTCCTGACTTTC.